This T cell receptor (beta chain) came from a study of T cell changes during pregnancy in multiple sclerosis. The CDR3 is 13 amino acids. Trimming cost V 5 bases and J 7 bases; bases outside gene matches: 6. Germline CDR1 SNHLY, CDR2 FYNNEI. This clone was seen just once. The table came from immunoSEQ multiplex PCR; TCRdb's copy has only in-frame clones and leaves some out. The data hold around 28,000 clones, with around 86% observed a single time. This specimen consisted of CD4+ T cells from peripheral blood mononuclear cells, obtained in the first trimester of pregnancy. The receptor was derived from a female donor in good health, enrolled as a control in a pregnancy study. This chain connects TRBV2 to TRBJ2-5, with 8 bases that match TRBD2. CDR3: CASSFSGLVTQYF. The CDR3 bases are TGTGCCAGCAGTTTTTCGGGACTAGTGACCCAGTACTTC.